This entry lists 30 T cell receptor beta chains sequenced from one sample in a study of blood T cell repertoires in COVID-19. Profiled with immunoSEQ multiplex PCR; TCRdb holds only in-frame clones, not every one. The sample contains roughly 350,000 clones, approximately 88% of which appear only once. The sample consisted of peripheral blood. The receptors originated from a woman aged 45-65 years with active or convalescent COVID-19.

The chain recombines TRBV7-9 with TRBJ2-7; D remains unclear. V was shortened by 0 bases and J by 7 bases, with 4 bases between the two germline ends. Germline V gene lookup returns CDR1 SEHNR and CDR2 FQNEAQ (reference sequence). This CDR3 is built from 11 residues. The CDR3 is CASSLALEQYF. The CDR3 DNA sequence: TGTGCCAGCAGCTTAGCCCTGGAGCAGTACTTC.

The chain carries TRBV7-9 and TRBJ1-1; a weak D match, TRBD1 (6 bases). CDR1 and CDR2 from the germline V gene are SEHNR and FQNEAQ (reference sequence). The CDR3 runs 12 residues. Deletions cut 5 bases from V and 6 bases from J, with 10 bases between. The CDR3: CASSLQGSEAFF. DNA for the CDR3: TGTGCCAGCAGCCTACAGGGATCTGAAGCTTTCTTT.

This chain uses TRBV7-5 with TRBJ1-1; TRBD1, the D gene given by the table, was not confirmed from the DNA. TRBV7-5 is a known pseudogene. The CDR3 sequence is 15 residues long. As DNA, the CDR3 is TGTGCCAGAAGGAACGCCGGGACAACGAACACTGAAGCTTTCTTT. Protein sequence: CARRNAGTTNTEAFF.

The J gene is TRBJ1-1, the V gene TRBV27; no firm D call. The germline gives CDR1 MNHEY, CDR2 SMNVEV (reference sequence). V was shortened by 5 bases and J by 2 bases, with 21 bases between the two germline ends. The CDR3 has 17 amino acids. CDR3 region: CASSPPFVANLNTEAFF. The CDR3, as DNA: TGTGCCAGCAGTCCCCCCTTCGTGGCAAATTTAAACACTGAAGCTTTCTTT.

This chain joins TRBV3-1 (or the pseudogene TRBV3-2) and TRBJ1-1; D might be TRBD1 (6 bases). The germline gives CDR1 LGHDT, CDR2 YNNKEL (reference sequence). The CDR3 consists of 16 residues. V was pared by 1 base and J by 1 base, with 13 bases between. The CDR3 DNA sequence: TGTGCCAGCAGCCAAGGCAGGGGCGAGGGGAACACTGAAGCTTTCTTT. It specifies CASSQGRGEGNTEAFF.

V and J are TRBV14 and TRBJ2-5, with D possibly TRBD2 on 6 matching bases. Trimming cost V 1 base and J 2 bases, with 11 bases left between them. The CDR3 length is 15 residues. Germline V gene sequence: CDR1 SGHDN, CDR2 FVKESK. CDR3 region: CASSQAGLRQETQYF. The CDR3 DNA follows: TGTGCCAGCAGCCAAGCGGGACTGCGACAAGAGACCCAGTACTTC.

This rearrangement joins TRBV25-1 to TRBJ2-4; 9 bases align to TRBD1. J gave up 3 bases and V 6 bases, and 12 bases lay outside the gene matches. Germline V lookup: CDR1 MGHDK, CDR2 SYGVNS. This CDR3 is built from 17 residues. The CDR3 coding sequence is TGTGCCAGCAGGCCTGACAGGGGGGTAGAAGGCAAAAACATTCAGTACTTC. The encoded protein is CASRPDRGVEGKNIQYF.

The V and J genes are TRBV6-6 and TRBJ1-4; D is perhaps TRBD1 (6 bases). CDR3 size: 14 residues. Trimming removed 5 bases at V and 7 bases at J, with 14 bases between. The germline V gene encodes CDR1 MNHNY and CDR2 SVGAGI (reference sequence). The CDR3 loop reads CASSPGQPFEKLFF. DNA of the CDR3: TGTGCCAGCAGTCCTGGACAGCCTTTTGAAAAACTGTTTTTT.

This clone was recorded a few times. J is TRBJ2-7 and V is TRBV6-5; the D gene is possibly TRBD2 (6 bases). V dropped 5 bases and J dropped 7 bases, with 9 bases sitting between them. Per germline, CDR1 MNHEY and CDR2 SVGAGI. The CDR3 is 11 residues long. The CDR3 here is CASSTTREQYF. CDR3 DNA sequence: TGTGCCAGCAGTACGACTAGGGAGCAGTACTTC.

The rearrangement links TRBV5-8 to TRBJ2-5; TRBD2 agrees at 11 bases. This CDR3 contains 17 residues. The germline CDR1 and CDR2 sequences are SGHTS and YDEGEE. V shed 0 bases and J 2 bases; nucleotides not matched to a gene: 6. The CDR3 region has the DNA TGTGCCAGCAGCTTGGACCTAGCGGGAGGTTCTCAAGAGACCCAGTACTTC. Protein: CASSLDLAGGSQETQYF.

This clone appeared a few times. The rearrangement uses TRBV18 and TRBJ2-2, with D uncertain. This CDR3 has 17 amino acids. CDR1 is KGHSH, CDR2 LQKENI, per germline. Trimming cost V 1 base and J 4 bases, with 16 bases left between them. The CDR3 sequence: CASSPRFTPIGTGELFF. CDR3 coding DNA: TGTGCCAGCTCACCACGATTTACACCCATTGGCACCGGGGAGCTGTTTTTT.

This clone was recorded only once. The CDR3: CASSDRSTDTQYF. CDR3 in DNA: TGTGCCAGCAGCGACAGGAGCACAGATACGCAGTATTTT. The J gene is TRBJ2-3, the V gene TRBV11-3; D is perhaps TRBD1 (6 bases). The V gene lost 5 bases and the J gene lost 0 bases, with 6 bases spanning the gap. Germline V CDR1 and CDR2: SGHNT, YENEEA. This CDR3 spans 13 amino acids. Drawing the rest from reference TRBV11-3 and TRBJ2-3, the complete variable domain is EAGVVQSPRYKIIEKKQPVAFWCNPISGHNTLYWYLQNLGQGPELLIRYENEEAVDDSQLPKDRFSAERLKGVDSTLKIQPAELGDSAVYLCASSDRSTDTQYFGPGTRLTVL.

The chain combines TRBV29-1 with TRBJ2-3; possibly TRBD2 for D (7 bases). The CDR3 is 14 residues long. The ends were cut back, 6 bases at V and 10 bases at J, with 23 bases in the middle. Looked up from germline, CDR1 is SQVTM and CDR2 is ANQGSEA. For the CDR3, the DNA is TGCAGCGTACAAATTAACGGGGGGCCCCTCGCGCAGTATTTT. This encodes CSVQINGGPLAQYF.

This chain links TRBV29-1 with TRBJ1-1; D gene ambiguous. The V end was cut by 4 bases, the J end by 8 bases, with 8 bases between. This CDR3 region has 10 residues. CDR1 SQVTM and CDR2 ANQGSEA come from the germline V gene. The CDR3 sequence: CSVGRSEAFF. In nucleotides, the CDR3 is TGCAGCGTTGGTCGTAGCGAAGCTTTCTTT.

J is TRBJ2-7 and V is TRBV13, with 11 bases matching TRBD2. CDR1 and CDR2 from the germline V gene are PRHDT and FYEKMQ (reference sequence). The CDR3 has 16 residues. Trimming removed 0 bases from V and 4 bases from J; junction bases left unmatched: 5. The CDR3, as DNA: TGTGCCAGCAGCTTAGGGACTAGCGGGGTTCGATACGAGCAGTACTTC. It yields the protein CASSLGTSGVRYEQYF.

In its sample, this clone was seen once. The CDR3 loop reads CASSQDEGVRGSEAFF. As DNA, the CDR3 is TGTGCCAGCAGCCAAGATGAGGGGGTCAGAGGCTCTGAAGCTTTCTTT. V is TRBV4-2 and J is TRBJ1-1; D is perhaps TRBD1 (6 bases). From germline, CDR1 is LGHNA and CDR2 YNFKEQ. This CDR3 contains 16 residues. Trimming shortened V by 0 bases and J by 6 bases, and 17 bases separated the two germline ends.

The chain combines TRBV9 with TRBJ2-1, with 8 bases matching TRBD1. The CDR3 length is 14 residues. From germline, CDR1 is SGDLS and CDR2 YYNGEE. Germline trimming cut 4 bases from V and 6 bases from J; bases unmatched to any gene: 6. Written as DNA, the CDR3 is TGTGCCAGCAGCTTCACCGGGACAGGCAATGAGCAGTTCTTC. Translated, it gives CASSFTGTGNEQFF.

The chain combines TRBV30 with TRBJ1-3; D unclear. Trimming removed 1 base from V and 8 bases from J, with 9 bases in between. The CDR3 sequence is 12 residues long. The germline gives CDR1 GTSNPN, CDR2 SVGIG (reference sequence). CDR3 DNA sequence: TGTGCCTGGAGTGCCATCCCGGACACCATATATTTT. This encodes CAWSAIPDTIYF.

CDR3 nucleotide sequence: TGCGCCAGCAGCTCGTCGGGGGGAATCTATGGCTACACCTTC. This codes for CASSSSGGIYGYTF. This chain links TRBV5-1 with TRBJ1-2; perhaps TRBD1 as D (5 bases). Germline V gives CDR1 SGHRS, CDR2 YFSETQ. V was pared by 3 bases and J by 4 bases, with 13 bases between. There are 14 residues in the CDR3.

The chain couples TRBV28 to TRBJ1-1, with D possibly being TRBD1 (6 bases). Looked up from germline, CDR1 is MDHEN and CDR2 is SYDVKM. The CDR3 totals 11 residues. V lost 8 bases and J 9 bases, leaving 13 bases between the germline ends. This chain's CDR3 is CASGTGQKAFF. As DNA, the CDR3 is TGTGCCAGCGGAACAGGGCAGAAAGCTTTCTTT. The variable domain in full, with the rest retrieved from reference TRBV28 and TRBJ1-1, is DVKVTQSSRYLVKRTGEKVFLECVQDMDHENMFWYRQDPGLGLRLIYFSYDVKMKEKGDIPEGYSVSREKKERFSLILESASTNQTSMYLCASGTGQKAFFGQGTRLTVV.

The chain employs TRBV19 and TRBJ2-5; tentatively, D is TRBD2 (7 bases). The CDR3 totals 14 residues. Germline V gene lookup returns CDR1 LNHDA and CDR2 SQIVND (reference sequence). The V gene lost 7 bases and the J gene lost 1 base, with 13 bases spanning the gap. The chain's CDR3 is CASMGGGLQETQYF. CDR3 DNA: TGTGCCAGTATGGGGGGGGGCCTCCAAGAGACCCAGTACTTC.

This clone came up a few times. J is TRBJ2-2 and V is TRBV4-1; TRBD2 matches 8 bases. Germline V gene lookup returns CDR1 MGHRA and CDR2 YSYEKL. The V and J ends lost 3 bases and 0 bases, in that order; junction bases with no gene match: 0. The CDR3 is 15 residues long. CDR3 loop: CASSQGLANTGELFF. In DNA form, the CDR3 reads TGCGCCAGCAGCCAGGGACTAGCGAACACCGGGGAGCTGTTTTTT.

This chain uses TRBV19 with TRBJ2-2; 7 bases are shared with TRBD2. Trimming took 3 bases from V and 5 from J; bases not matched to a gene: 3. The CDR3 runs 14 residues. Germline CDR1 reads LNHDA; CDR2 reads SQIVND (reference sequence). CDR3 in amino acids: CASSINGGTGELFF. CDR3 nucleotide sequence: TGTGCCAGTAGTATTAACGGGGGGACCGGGGAGCTGTTTTTT.

The J gene is TRBJ2-1, the V gene TRBV7-4, with 9 bases fitting TRBD2. CDR3 length: 15 residues. Trimming removed 2 bases from V and 9 bases from J; junction bases left unmatched: 8. From germline, CDR1 is SGHVT and CDR2 SQSDAQ. The CDR3 DNA reads TGTGCCAGCAGCTTATTTTGCGGGAGGGCCTGTGAGCAGTTCTTC. Translating gives CASSLFCGRACEQFF.

A few counts support this clone. The chain uses TRBV27 and TRBJ1-3; tentative D call: TRBD1 (5 bases). From germline, CDR1 is MNHEY and CDR2 SMNVEV (reference sequence). The CDR3 contains 13 residues. Trimming shortened V by 3 bases and J by 4 bases, and 7 bases separated the two germline ends. The CDR3 DNA reads TGTGCCAGCAGTTTTGGGGCGGGAAACACCATATATTTT. Its protein product is CASSFGAGNTIYF.

CDR3 nucleotides: TGTGCCAGCAGTGGAGAGCTACTCTCCTACGAGCAGTACTTC. It yields the protein CASSGELLSYEQYF. The chain uses TRBV2 and TRBJ2-7; D not certain. CDR1 and CDR2 (germline): SNHLY, FYNNEI. Trimming stripped 4 bases from V and 0 bases from J, with 10 bases between. The length of the CDR3 is 14 residues.

V usage is TRBV2 and J usage is TRBJ1-5; no firm D call. In germline, CDR1 is SNHLY, CDR2 FYNNEI. The CDR3 spans 15 residues. Deletions cut 2 bases from V and 7 bases from J, with 15 bases between. The CDR3 spells CASSESLRVGQPQHF. For the CDR3, the DNA is TGTGCCAGCAGTGAATCGTTGAGGGTTGGACAGCCCCAGCATTTT.

This clone showed up just once. The V gene is TRBV30, the J gene TRBJ1-2; D may be TRBD1 (6 bases). V shed 4 bases and J shed 3 bases, with 12 bases lying between them. The CDR3 covers 13 residues. CDR1 is GTSNPN and CDR2 is SVGIG in the germline V gene (reference sequence). The DNA of the CDR3 is TGTGCCTGGATCCATAGACAGGACTATGGCTACACCTTC. Amino acids: CAWIHRQDYGYTF.

The chain combines TRBV6-1 with TRBJ1-6; 7 bases agree with TRBD1. After removal of 2 bases from V and 6 bases from J, the junction contained 7 bases not matched to a gene. The germline V gene has CDR1 MNHNS and CDR2 SASEGT. The CDR3 has 16 amino acids. This CDR3 reads CASSESRGQFNSPLHF. The CDR3 DNA follows: TGTGCCAGCAGTGAAAGTAGGGGACAGTTTAATTCACCCCTCCACTTT.

The chain is built from TRBV9 and TRBJ1-3; the match to TRBD1 covers 8 bases. Germline CDR1 reads SGDLS; CDR2 reads YYNGEE. This CDR3 region has 16 residues. With 0 bases clipped from V and 3 bases from J, the junction kept 5 bases outside the gene matches. Here the CDR3 DNA reads TGTGCCAGCAGCGTAGGGGACAGGCTGGTTGGAAACACCATATATTTT. It codes for CASSVGDRLVGNTIYF.